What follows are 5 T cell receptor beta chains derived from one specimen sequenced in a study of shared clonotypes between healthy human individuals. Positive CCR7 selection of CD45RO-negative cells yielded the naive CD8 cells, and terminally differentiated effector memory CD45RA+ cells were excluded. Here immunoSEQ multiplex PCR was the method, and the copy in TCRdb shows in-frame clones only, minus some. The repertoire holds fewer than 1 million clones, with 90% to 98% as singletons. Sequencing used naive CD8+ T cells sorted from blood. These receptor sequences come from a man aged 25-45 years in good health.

The CDR3 reads CASSLAGTGAYNEQFF. As DNA, the CDR3 is TGTGCCAGCAGCTTAGCAGGGACAGGAGCCTACAATGAGCAGTTCTTC. The chain employs TRBV7-9 and TRBJ2-1, with 8 bases identical to TRBD1. The CDR3 has 16 amino acids. The V segment lost 0 bases and the J segment 2 bases; nucleotides outside the gene matches: 3. Germline CDR1 SEHNR, CDR2 FQNEAQ (reference sequence).

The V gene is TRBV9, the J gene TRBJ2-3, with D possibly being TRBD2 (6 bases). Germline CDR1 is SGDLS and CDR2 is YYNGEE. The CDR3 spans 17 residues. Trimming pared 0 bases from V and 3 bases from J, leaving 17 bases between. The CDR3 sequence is CASSVGEAGRRTDTQYF. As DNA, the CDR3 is TGTGCCAGCAGCGTAGGAGAGGCAGGGAGGAGGACAGATACGCAGTATTTT.

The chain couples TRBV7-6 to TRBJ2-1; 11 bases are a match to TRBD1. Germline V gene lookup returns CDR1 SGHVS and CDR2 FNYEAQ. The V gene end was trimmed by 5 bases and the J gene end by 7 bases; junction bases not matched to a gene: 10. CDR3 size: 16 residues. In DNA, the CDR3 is TGTGCCAGCAGCGGTGGGACAGGGGGGATATTAAATGAGCAGTTCTTC. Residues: CASSGGTGGILNEQFF. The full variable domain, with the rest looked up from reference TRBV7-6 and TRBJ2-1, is GAGVSQSPRYKVTKRGQDVALRCDPISGHVSLYWYRQALGQGPEFLTYFNYEAQQDKSGLPNDRFSAERPEGSISTLTIQRTEQRDSAMYRCASSGGTGGILNEQFFGPGTRLTVL.

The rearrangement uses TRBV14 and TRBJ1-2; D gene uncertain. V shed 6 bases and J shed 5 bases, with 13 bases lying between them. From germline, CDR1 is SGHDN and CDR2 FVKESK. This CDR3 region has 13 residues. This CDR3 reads CASSQTSTYGYTF. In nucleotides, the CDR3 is TGTGCCAGCAGTCAGACGTCTACGTATGGCTACACCTTC. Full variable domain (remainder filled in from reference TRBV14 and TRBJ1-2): EAGVTQFPSHSVIEKGQTVTLRCDPISGHDNLYWYRRVMGKEIKFLLHFVKESKQDESGMPNNRFLAERTGGTYSTLKVQPAELEDSGVYFCASSQTSTYGYTFGSGTRLTVV.

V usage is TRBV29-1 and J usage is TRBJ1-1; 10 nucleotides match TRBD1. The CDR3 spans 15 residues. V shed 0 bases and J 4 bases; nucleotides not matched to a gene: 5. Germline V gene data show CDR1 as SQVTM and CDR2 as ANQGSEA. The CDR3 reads CSVEDGDRGFTEAFF. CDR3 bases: TGCAGCGTTGAAGACGGGGACAGGGGATTCACTGAAGCTTTCTTT.